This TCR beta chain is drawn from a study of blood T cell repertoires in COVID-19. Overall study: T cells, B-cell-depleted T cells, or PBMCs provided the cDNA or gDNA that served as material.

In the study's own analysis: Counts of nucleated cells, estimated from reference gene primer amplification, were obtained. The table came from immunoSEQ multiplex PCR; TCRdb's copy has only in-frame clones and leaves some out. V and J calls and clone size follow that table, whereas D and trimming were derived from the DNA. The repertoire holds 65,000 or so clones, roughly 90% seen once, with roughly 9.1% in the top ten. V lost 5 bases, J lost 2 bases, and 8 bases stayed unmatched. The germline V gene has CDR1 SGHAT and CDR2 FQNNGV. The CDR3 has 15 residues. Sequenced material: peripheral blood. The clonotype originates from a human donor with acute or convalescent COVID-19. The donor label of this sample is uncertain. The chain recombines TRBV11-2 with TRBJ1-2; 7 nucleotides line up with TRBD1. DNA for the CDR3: TGTGCCAGCAGCGGGACGGGCAGGGGGAACTATGGCTACACCTTC. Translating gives CASSGTGRGNYGYTF.